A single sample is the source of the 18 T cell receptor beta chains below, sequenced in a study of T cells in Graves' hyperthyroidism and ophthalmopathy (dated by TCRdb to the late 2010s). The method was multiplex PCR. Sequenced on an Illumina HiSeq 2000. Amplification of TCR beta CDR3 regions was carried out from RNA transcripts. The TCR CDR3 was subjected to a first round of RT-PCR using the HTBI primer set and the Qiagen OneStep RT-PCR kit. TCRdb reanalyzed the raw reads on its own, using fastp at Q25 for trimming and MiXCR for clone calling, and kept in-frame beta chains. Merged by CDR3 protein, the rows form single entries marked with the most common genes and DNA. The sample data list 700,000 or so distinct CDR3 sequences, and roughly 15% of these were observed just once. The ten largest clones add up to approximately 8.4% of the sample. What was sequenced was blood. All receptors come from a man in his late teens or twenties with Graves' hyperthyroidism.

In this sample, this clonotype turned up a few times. The CDR3 loop reads CSARDSESYNEQFF. As DNA, the CDR3 is TGCAGTGCTAGAGATAGCGAGAGCTACAATGAGCAGTTCTTC. V is TRBV20-1 and J is TRBJ2-1; TRBD2 is a possible D gene (5 bases). Trimming took off 0 bases at V and 3 bases at J, with 9 bases between the two ends. CDR3 length: 14 residues. Germline CDR1 DFQATT, CDR2 SNEGSKA (reference sequence).

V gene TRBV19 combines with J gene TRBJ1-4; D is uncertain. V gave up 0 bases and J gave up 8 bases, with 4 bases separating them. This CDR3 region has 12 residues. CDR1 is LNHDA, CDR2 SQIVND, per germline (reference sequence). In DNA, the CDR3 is TGTGCCAGTAGTATAGATGGGGAAAAACTGTTTTTT. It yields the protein CASSIDGEKLFF.

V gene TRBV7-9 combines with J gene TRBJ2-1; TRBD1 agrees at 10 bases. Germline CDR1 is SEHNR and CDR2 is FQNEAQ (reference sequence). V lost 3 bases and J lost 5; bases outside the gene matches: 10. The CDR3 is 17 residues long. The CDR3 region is CASSFFRGQGKDNEQFF. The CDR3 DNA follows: TGTGCCAGCAGCTTCTTCAGGGGACAGGGGAAAGACAATGAGCAGTTCTTC.

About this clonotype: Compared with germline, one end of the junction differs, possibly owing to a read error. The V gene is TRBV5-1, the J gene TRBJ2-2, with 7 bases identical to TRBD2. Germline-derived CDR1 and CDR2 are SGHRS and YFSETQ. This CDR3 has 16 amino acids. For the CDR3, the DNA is TGCGCCAGCAGCTTGGGGCTAGCGGAGAACGCCGGGGAGCTGTTTTTT. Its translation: CASSLGLAENAGELFF.

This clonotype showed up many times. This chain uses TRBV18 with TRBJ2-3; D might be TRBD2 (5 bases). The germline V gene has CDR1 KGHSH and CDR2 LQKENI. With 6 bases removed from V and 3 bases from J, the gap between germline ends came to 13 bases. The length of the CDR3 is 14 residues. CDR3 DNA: TGTGCCAGCTCCCGCGGACGAGGGACAGATACGCAGTATTTT. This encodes CASSRGRGTDTQYF.

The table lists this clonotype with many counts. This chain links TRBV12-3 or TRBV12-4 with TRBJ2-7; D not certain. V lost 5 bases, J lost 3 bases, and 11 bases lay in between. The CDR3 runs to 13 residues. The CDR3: CASSLLDVYEQYF. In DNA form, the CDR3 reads TGTGCCAGCAGTCTACTGGACGTCTACGAGCAGTACTTC.

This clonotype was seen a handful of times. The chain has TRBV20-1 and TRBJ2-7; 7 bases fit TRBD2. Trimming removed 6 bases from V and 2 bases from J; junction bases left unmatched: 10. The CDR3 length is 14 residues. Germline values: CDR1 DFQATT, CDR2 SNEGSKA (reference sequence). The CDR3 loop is CSAPRVAGPYEQYF. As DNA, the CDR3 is TGCAGTGCGCCGCGGGTAGCGGGTCCCTACGAGCAGTACTTC.

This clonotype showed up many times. The CDR3: CASSPGLDNEKLFF. Here the CDR3 DNA reads TGTGCCAGCTCACCAGGGTTGGATAATGAAAAACTGTTTTTT. This rearrangement joins TRBV18 to TRBJ1-4; D gene ambiguous. The V end lost 2 bases, the J end lost 4 bases, and 8 bases lay between the germline ends. Germline V gene lookup returns CDR1 KGHSH and CDR2 LQKENI. The length of the CDR3 is 14 residues. The variable domain in full, completed from reference TRBV18 and TRBJ1-4, reads NAGVMQNPRHLVRRRGQEARLRCSPMKGHSHVYWYRQLPEEGLKFMVYLQKENIIDESGMPKERFSAEFPKEGPSILRIQQVVRGDSAAYFCASSPGLDNEKLFFGSGTQLSVL.

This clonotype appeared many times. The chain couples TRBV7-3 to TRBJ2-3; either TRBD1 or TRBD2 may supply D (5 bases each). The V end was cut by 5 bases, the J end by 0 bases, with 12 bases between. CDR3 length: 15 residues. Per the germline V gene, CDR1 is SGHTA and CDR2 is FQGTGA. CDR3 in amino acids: CASSPRDGSTDTQYF. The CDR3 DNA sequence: TGTGCCAGCAGCCCCCGGGACGGTAGCACAGATACGCAGTATTTT.

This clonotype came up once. CDR3 sequence: CSAKRPGRHNEQFF. The CDR3 nucleotides are TGCAGTGCTAAAAGACCGGGACGCCACAATGAGCAGTTCTTC. V and J are TRBV20-1 and TRBJ2-1, with D tentatively TRBD1 or TRBD2 (5 bases each). V was pared by 4 bases and J by 5 bases, with 15 bases between. The CDR3 totals 14 residues. Germline V lookup: CDR1 DFQATT, CDR2 SNEGSKA (reference sequence).

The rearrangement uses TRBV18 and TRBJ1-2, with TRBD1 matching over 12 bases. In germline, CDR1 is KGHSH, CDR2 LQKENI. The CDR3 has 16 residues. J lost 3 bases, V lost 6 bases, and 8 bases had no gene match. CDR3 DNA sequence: TGTGCCAGCTCCCGGGGACAGGGGGCGTCGGACTATGGCTACACCTTC. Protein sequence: CASSRGQGASDYGYTF.

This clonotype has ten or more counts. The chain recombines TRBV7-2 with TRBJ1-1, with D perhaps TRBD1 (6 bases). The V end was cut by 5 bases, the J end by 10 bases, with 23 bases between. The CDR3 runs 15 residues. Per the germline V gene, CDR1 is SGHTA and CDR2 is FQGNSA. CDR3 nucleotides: TGTGCCAGCAGCCCCACCCCAGGGACATGGCTCGGAGCTTTCTTT. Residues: CASSPTPGTWLGAFF.

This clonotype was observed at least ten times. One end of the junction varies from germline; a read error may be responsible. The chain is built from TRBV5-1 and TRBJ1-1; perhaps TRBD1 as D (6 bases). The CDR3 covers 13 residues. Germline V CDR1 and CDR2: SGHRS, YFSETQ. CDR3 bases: TGTGCCAGCAGCTTGGGGGCTAGCACTGAAGCTTTCTTT. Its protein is CASSLGASTEAFF.

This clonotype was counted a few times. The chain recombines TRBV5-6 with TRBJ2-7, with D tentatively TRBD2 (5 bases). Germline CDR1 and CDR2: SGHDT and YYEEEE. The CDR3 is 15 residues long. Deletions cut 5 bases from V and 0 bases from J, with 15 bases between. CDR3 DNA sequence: TGTGCCAGCAGTTCCATCCTCGGAGGCTCCTACGAGCAGTACTTC. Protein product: CASSSILGGSYEQYF.

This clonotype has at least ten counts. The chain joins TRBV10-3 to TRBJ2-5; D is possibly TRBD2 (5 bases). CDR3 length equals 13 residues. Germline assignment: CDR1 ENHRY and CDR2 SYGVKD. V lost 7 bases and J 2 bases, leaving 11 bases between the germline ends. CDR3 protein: CAIKRQEQETQYF. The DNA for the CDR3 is TGTGCCATCAAGCGGCAGGAACAAGAGACCCAGTACTTC.

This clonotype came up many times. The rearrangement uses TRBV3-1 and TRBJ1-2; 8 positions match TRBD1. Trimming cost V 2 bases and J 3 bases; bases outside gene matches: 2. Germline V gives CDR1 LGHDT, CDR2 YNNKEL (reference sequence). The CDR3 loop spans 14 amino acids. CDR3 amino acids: CASSQTGQDYGYTF. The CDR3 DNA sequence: TGTGCCAGCAGCCAAACGGGACAGGACTATGGCTACACCTTC.

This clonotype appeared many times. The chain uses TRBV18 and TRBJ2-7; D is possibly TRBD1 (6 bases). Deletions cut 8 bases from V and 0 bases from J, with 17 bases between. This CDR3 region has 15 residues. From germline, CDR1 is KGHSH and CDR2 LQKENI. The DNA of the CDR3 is TGTGCCAGCACCGGACAGTTTAAAAGCTCCTACGAGCAGTACTTC. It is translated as CASTGQFKSSYEQYF. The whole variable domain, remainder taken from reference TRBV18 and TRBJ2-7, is NAGVMQNPRHLVRRRGQEARLRCSPMKGHSHVYWYRQLPEEGLKFMVYLQKENIIDESGMPKERFSAEFPKEGPSILRIQQVVRGDSAAYFCASTGQFKSSYEQYFGPGTRLTVT.

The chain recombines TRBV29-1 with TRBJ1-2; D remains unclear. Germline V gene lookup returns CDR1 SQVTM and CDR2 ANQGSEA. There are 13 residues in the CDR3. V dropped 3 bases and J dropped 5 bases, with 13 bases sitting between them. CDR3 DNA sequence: TGCAGCGTTGATCGGGTAGGCCCGTATGGCTACACCTTC. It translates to CSVDRVGPYGYTF.